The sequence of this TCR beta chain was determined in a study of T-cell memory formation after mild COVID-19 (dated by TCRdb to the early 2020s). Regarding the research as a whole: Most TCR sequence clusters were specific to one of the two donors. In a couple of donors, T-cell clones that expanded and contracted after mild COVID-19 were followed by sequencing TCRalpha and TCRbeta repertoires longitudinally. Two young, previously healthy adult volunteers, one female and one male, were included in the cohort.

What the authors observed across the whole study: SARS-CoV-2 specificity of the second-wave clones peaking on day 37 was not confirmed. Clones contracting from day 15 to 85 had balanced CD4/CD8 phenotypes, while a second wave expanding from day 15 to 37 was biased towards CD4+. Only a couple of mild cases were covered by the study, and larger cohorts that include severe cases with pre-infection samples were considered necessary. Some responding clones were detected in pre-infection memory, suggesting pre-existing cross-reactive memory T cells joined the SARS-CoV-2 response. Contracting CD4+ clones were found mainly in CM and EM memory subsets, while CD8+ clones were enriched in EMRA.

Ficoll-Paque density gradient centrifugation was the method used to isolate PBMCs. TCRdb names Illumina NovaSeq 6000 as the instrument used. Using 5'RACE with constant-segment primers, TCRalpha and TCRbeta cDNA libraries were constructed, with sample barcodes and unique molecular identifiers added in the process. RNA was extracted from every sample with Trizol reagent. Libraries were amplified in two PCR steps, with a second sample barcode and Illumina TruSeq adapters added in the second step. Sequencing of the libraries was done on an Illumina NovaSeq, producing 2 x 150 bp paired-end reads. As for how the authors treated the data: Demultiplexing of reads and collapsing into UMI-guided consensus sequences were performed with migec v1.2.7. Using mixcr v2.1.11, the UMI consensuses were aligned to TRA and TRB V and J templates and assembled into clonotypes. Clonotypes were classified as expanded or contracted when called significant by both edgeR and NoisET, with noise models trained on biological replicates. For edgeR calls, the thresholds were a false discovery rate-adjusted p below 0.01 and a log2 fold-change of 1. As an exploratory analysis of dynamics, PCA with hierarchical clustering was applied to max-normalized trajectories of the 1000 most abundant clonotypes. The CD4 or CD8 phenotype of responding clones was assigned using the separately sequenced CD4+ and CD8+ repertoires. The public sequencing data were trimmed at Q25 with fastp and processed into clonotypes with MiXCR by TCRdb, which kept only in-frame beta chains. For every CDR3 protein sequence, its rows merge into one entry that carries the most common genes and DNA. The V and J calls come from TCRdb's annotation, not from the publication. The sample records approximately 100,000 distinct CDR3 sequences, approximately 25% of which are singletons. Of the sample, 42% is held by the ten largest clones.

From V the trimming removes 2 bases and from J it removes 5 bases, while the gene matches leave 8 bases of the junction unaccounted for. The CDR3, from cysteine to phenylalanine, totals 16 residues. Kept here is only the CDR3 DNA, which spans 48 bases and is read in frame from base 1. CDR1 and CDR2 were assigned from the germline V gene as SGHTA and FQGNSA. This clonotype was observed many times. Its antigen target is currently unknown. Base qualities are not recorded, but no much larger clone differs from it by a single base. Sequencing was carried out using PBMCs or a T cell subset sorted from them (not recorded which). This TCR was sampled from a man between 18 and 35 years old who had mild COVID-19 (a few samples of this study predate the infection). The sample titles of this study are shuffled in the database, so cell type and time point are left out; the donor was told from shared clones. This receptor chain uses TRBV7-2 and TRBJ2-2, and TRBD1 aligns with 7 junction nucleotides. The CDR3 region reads CASSLSFPGGTGELFF. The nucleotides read TGTGCCAGCAGCTTATCGTTCCCAGGGGGAACCGGGGAGCTGTTTTTT.